This record looks at one T cell receptor beta chain sequence and its context. PCR involved 60 Vbeta and 13 Jbeta primers. Using immunoSEQ multiplex PCR, the repertoire was profiled, and TCRdb retains in-frame clones only, with some absent. Among 170,000 or so clones listed, approximately 80% were seen once. The source of the sample is a study of cytomegalovirus exposure and HLA in healthy donors. The V gene's germline CDR1 is SQVTM and CDR2 ANQGSEA. The ends were cut back, 3 bases at V and 1 base at J, with 10 bases in the middle. CDR3 size: 14 residues. The source of this sequence is a male donor in good health and CMV-seropositive. The chain is built from TRBV29-1 and TRBJ2-1; D possibly corresponds to TRBD2 (6 bases). Sequenced material: PBMCs. This chain's CDR3 is CSVEGGISYNEQFF. In DNA, the CDR3 is TGCAGCGTTGAGGGCGGGATATCCTACAATGAGCAGTTCTTC.